One T cell receptor beta chain is described in this entry. Data came from immunoSEQ multiplex PCR; TCRdb stores just in-frame clones and leaves some out. The sample lists over 50,000 clones; around nine tenths were seen once. These data belong to a study of T cell changes during pregnancy in multiple sclerosis. V lost 6 bases to trimming and J lost 9 bases, with 12 bases between them. Germline-derived CDR1 and CDR2 are SNHLY and FYNNEI. The CDR3 loop spans 11 amino acids. The sample consisted of peripheral blood from another person, used as feeder cells. The receptor was isolated from a human donor whose cells served as feeder cells for cultures in a pregnancy study. This chain joins TRBV2 and TRBJ2-7; tentatively, D is TRBD1 (6 bases). CDR3 coding DNA: TGTGCCAGCAGCGACTTGGGGGCGCAGTACTTC. The encoded protein is CASSDLGAQYF.